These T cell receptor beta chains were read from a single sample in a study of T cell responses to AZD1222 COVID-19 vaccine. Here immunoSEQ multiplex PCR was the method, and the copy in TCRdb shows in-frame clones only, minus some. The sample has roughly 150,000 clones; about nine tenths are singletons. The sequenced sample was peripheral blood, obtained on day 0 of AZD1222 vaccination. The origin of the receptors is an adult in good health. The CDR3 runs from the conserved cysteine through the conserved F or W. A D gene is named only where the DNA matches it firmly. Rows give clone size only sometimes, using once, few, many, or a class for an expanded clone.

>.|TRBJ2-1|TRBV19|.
CASSTEHNEQFF
TGTGCCAGTAGTACTGAGCACAATGAGCAGTTCTTC
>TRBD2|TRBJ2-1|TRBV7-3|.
CASSSGLAGGAGYNEQFF
TGTGCCAGCAGTTCTGGACTAGCGGGAGGGGCGGGGTACAATGAGCAGTTCTTC
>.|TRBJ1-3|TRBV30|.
CAWSVQGGNTIYF
TGTGCCTGGAGTGTACAGGGTGGAAACACCATATATTTT
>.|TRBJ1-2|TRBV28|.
CASSPVSGDGYTF
TGTGCCAGCAGCCCCGTATCTGGGGATGGCTACACCTTC
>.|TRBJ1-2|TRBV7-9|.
CASSLAGNYGYTF
TGTGCCAGCAGCCTCGCGGGGAACTATGGCTACACCTTC
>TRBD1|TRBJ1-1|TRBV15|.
CATSKGARTEAFF
TGTGCCACCAGCAAGGGGGCGCGTACTGAAGCTTTCTTT
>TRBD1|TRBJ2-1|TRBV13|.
CASSLRTGRNNEQFF
TGTGCCAGCAGCTTACGGACAGGGAGAAACAATGAGCAGTTCTTC
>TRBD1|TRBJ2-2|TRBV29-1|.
CSVGGQGNTGELFF
TGCAGCGTCGGGGGACAGGGGAACACCGGGGAGCTGTTTTTT
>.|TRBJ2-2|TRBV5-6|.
CASSLFGRNTGELFF
TGTGCCAGCAGCTTGTTTGGCAGGAACACCGGGGAGCTGTTTTTT
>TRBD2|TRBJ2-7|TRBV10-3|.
CAIRELAGVGEQYF
TGTGCCATCAGGGAACTAGCGGGAGTGGGTGAGCAGTACTTC
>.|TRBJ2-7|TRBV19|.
CASSISGLQYEQYF
TGTGCCAGTAGTATATCAGGTCTTCAATACGAGCAGTACTTC
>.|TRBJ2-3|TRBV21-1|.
CASSRGADTQYF
TGTGCCAGCAGCAGGGGAGCAGATACGCAGTATTTT
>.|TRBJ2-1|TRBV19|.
CASSRYMGGSYNEQFF
TGTGCCAGTAGTAGATACATGGGAGGCTCCTACAATGAGCAGTTCTTC
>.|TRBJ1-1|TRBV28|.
CASTYGRGNTEAFF
TGTGCCAGCACCTACGGGAGGGGTAACACTGAAGCTTTCTTT
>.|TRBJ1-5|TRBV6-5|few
CASSYPLGDNQPQHF
TGTGCCAGCAGTTATCCCTTGGGGGACAATCAGCCCCAGCATTTT
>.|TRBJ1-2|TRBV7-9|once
CASSSEVPGYTF
TGTGCCAGCAGCTCTGAAGTTCCCGGCTACACCTTC
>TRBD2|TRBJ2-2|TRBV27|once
CASSRPSSGALRAGELFF
TGTGCCAGCAGTCGCCCGTCTAGCGGAGCCTTAAGAGCCGGGGAGCTGTTTTTT
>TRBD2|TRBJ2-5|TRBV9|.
CASSVVSSGRAGETQYF
TGTGCCAGCAGCGTAGTGTCTAGCGGGAGGGCCGGGGAGACCCAGTACTTC
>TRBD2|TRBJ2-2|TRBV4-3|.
CASSQGREPYTGELFF
TGCGCCAGCAGCCAAGGGCGGGAGCCATACACCGGGGAGCTGTTTTTT
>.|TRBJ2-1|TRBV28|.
CASSLYTNEQFF
TGTGCCAGCAGTTTATACACGAATGAGCAGTTCTTC
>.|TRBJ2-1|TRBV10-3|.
CAISDSGGGSVINEQFF
TGTGCCATCAGTGATTCGGGGGGCGGGAGCGTAATAAATGAGCAGTTCTTC
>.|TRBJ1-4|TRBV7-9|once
CASSRIGGEKLFF
TGTGCCAGCAGTCGCATTGGAGGTGAAAAACTGTTTTTT
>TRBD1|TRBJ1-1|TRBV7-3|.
CASSPDRSDSAFF
TGTGCCAGCAGCCCGGACAGGTCAGATTCAGCTTTCTTT
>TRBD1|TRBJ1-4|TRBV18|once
CASSLNRGANEKLFF
TGTGCCAGCTCCCTTAACAGGGGTGCTAATGAAAAACTGTTTTTT
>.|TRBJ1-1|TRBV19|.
CASSWPHGTGDTEAFF
TGTGCCAGTAGTTGGCCCCACGGGACGGGGGACACTGAAGCTTTCTTT
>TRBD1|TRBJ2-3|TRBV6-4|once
CASSDSKGQGKDTQYF
TGTGCCAGCAGTGACTCGAAGGGACAGGGGAAAGATACGCAGTATTTT
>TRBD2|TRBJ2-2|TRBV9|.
CASTIGLAGGTGELFF
TGTGCCAGCACCATCGGTCTAGCGGGAGGGACCGGGGAGCTGTTTTTT
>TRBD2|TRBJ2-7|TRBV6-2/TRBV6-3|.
CASSLSVAGGLFYEQYF
TGTGCCAGCAGCCTCTCGGTCGCGGGAGGGTTATTCTACGAGCAGTACTTC
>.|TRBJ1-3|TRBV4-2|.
CASSQARTDGNTIYF
TGTGCCAGCAGCCAAGCCCGGACAGACGGAAACACCATATATTTT
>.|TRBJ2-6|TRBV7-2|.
CASSLGVRTSGANVLTF
TGTGCCAGCAGCTTAGGCGTAAGGACCTCTGGGGCCAACGTCCTGACTTTC
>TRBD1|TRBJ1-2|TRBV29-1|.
CSVYPGQKNYGYTF
TGCAGCGTCTACCCGGGACAGAAAAACTATGGCTACACCTTC
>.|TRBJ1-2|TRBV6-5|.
CASSYSLVPTNYGYTF
TGTGCCAGCAGTTACTCTTTGGTACCCACTAACTATGGCTACACCTTC
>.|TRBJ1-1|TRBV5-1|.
CASSLGGGVNTEAFF
TGCGCCAGCAGCTTGGGTGGAGGTGTGAACACTGAAGCTTTCTTT
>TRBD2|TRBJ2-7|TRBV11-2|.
CASSLDLILAGGPVYEQYF
TGTGCCAGCAGCTTAGATTTGATACTAGCGGGAGGGCCGGTATACGAGCAGTACTTC
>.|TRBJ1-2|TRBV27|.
CASSLGGQSYGYTF
TGTGCCAGCAGTTTGGGCGGACAGTCATATGGCTACACCTTC
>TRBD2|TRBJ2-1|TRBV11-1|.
CASSFGLAVYNEQFF
TGTGCCAGCAGCTTTGGGCTAGCGGTATACAATGAGCAGTTCTTC
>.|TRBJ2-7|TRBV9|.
CASSPNLATWEQYF
TGTGCCAGCAGCCCTAACTTAGCGACCTGGGAGCAGTACTTC
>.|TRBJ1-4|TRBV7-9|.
CASSLVSGNEKLFF
TGTGCCAGCAGCTTAGTTTCCGGGAATGAAAAACTGTTTTTT
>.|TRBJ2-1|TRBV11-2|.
CASSLEDFQGWSYNEQFF
TGTGCCAGCAGCTTAGAGGATTTCCAGGGGTGGTCCTACAATGAGCAGTTCTTC
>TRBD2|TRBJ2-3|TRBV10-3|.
CANKREGTDTQYF
TGTGCCAACAAGCGGGAGGGCACAGATACGCAGTATTTT
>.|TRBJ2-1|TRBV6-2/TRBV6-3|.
CASSYSKGGNEQFF
TGTGCCAGCAGTTACTCGAAAGGGGGCAATGAGCAGTTCTTC
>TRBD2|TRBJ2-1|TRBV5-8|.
CASNLGLAGNNEQFF
TGTGCCAGCAACCTTGGACTAGCGGGAAACAATGAGCAGTTCTTC
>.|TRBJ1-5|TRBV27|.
CASSFVGDGNQPQHF
TGTGCCAGCAGTTTTGTGGGGGACGGCAATCAGCCCCAGCATTTT
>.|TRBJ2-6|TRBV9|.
CASSVDLGVSGANVLTF
TGTGCCAGCAGCGTGGACCTCGGGGTCTCTGGGGCCAACGTCCTGACTTTC
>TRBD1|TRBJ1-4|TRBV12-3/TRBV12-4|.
CASVGQENEKLFF
TGTGCCAGCGTGGGACAGGAGAATGAAAAACTGTTTTTT
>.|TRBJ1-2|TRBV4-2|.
CASSPGIYNYGYTF
TGTGCCAGCAGCCCCGGTATCTATAACTATGGCTACACCTTC
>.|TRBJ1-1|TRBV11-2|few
CASSSLGGLTEAFF
TGTGCCAGCAGCTCACTGGGGGGGCTCACTGAAGCTTTCTTT
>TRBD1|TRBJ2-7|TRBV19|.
CASSRTGGSYEQYF
TGTGCCAGTAGTAGGACAGGGGGCTCCTACGAGCAGTACTTC
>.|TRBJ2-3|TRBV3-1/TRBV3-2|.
CASSPRTRLLTDTQYF
TGTGCCAGCAGCCCTCGGACCCGACTGCTCACAGATACGCAGTATTTT
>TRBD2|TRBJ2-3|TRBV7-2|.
CASSSRLAGGTDTQYF
TGTGCCAGCAGCTCCCGACTAGCGGGAGGCACAGATACGCAGTATTTT
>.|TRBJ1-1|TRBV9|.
CASSVSGVPTEAFF
TGTGCCAGCAGCGTAAGTGGGGTCCCCACTGAAGCTTTCTTT
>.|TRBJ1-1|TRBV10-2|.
CASSEGAGGTEAFF
TGCGCCAGCAGTGAGGGGGCCGGAGGCACTGAAGCTTTCTTT